Shown below are 23 T cell receptor beta chains from a single sample sequenced in a study of control samples from healthy donors and cancer patients. Sequencing was performed with immunoSEQ multiplex PCR; in TCRdb, only in-frame clones are kept and a portion is missing. Here the sample spans 90,000 to 130,000 clones, around nine tenths being singletons. Sequenced input: PBMCs. All receptors derive from a woman aged 55 to 70 with lung cancer.

The chain employs TRBV2 and TRBJ2-5; either TRBD1 or TRBD2 may fit D (5 bases each). The germline gives CDR1 SNHLY, CDR2 FYNNEI. This CDR3 is built from 13 residues. The germline V and J ends were trimmed by 8 bases and 2 bases, with 12 bases remaining between them. The CDR3 protein is CASSRDLQETQYF. The CDR3 DNA is TGTGCCAGCTCACGGGACCTACAAGAGACCCAGTACTTC.

The rearrangement links TRBV5-1 to TRBJ1-2, with a tentative D call TRBD1 (6 bases). V lost 2 bases, J lost 6 bases, and 20 bases lay in between. The CDR3 is made up of 16 amino acids. Looked up from germline, CDR1 is SGHRS and CDR2 is YFSETQ. CDR3 loop: CASSFRDMAYRDGYTF. DNA for the CDR3: TGCGCCAGCAGCTTCCGGGACATGGCGTACAGGGATGGCTACACCTTC.

The chain employs TRBV7-3 and TRBJ2-1; 10 nucleotides match TRBD2. This CDR3 comprises 18 residues. CDR1 is SGHTA, CDR2 FQGTGA, per germline. After removal of 5 bases from V and 3 bases from J, the junction contained 13 bases not matched to a gene. The CDR3 sequence: CASSRPLVGTSDYNEQFF. The CDR3, as DNA: TGTGCCAGCAGCCGTCCTCTAGTAGGGACTAGCGACTACAATGAGCAGTTCTTC. Using reference TRBV7-3 and TRBJ2-1 for the parts outside the CDR3, the full variable domain is GAGVSQTPSNKVTEKGKYVELRCDPISGHTALYWYRQSLGQGPEFLIYFQGTGAADDSGLPNDRFFAVRPEGSVSTLKIQRTERGDSAVYLCASSRPLVGTSDYNEQFFGPGTRLTVL.

The chain recombines TRBV18 with TRBJ1-2, with TRBD1 identical over 7 bases. The ends lost 3 bases at V and 4 bases at J; junction bases unmatched: 2. The CDR3 spans 13 residues. The V gene's germline CDR1 is KGHSH and CDR2 LQKENI. Here the CDR3 reads CASSPGQSYGYTF. CDR3 DNA: TGTGCCAGCTCACCGGGACAGTCCTATGGCTACACCTTC.

This rearrangement joins TRBV5-8 to TRBJ1-6; 8 bases match TRBD1. In germline, CDR1 is SGHTS, CDR2 YDEGEE. Unmatched junction bases numbered 3, after V lost 1 base and J lost 6 bases. CDR3 size: 15 residues. CDR3 sequence reads: CASSLPGGLNSPLHF. CDR3 sequence (DNA): TGTGCCAGCAGCTTGCCAGGGGGCCTTAATTCACCCCTCCACTTT. Full variable domain (missing parts from reference TRBV5-8 and TRBJ1-6): EAGVTQSPTHLIKTRGQQATLRCSPISGHTSVYWYQQALGLGLQFLLWYDEGEERNRGNFPPRFSGRQFPNYSSELNVNALELEDSALYLCASSLPGGLNSPLHFGNGTRLTVT.

This chain links TRBV7-2 with TRBJ2-5, with 8 positions matching TRBD2. This CDR3 region has 17 residues. V lost 4 bases to trimming and J lost 7 bases; unmatched junction nucleotides: 17. Germline loops: CDR1 SGHTA, CDR2 FQGNSA. The CDR3 coding sequence is TGTGCCAGCAGCTCTCAGTCGACTAGCGCGGGTTGGGGGACCCAGTACTTC. Translated: CASSSQSTSAGWGTQYF.

The gene calls are TRBV2 and TRBJ1-2, with D unresolved. Germline V CDR1 and CDR2: SNHLY, FYNNEI. The CDR3 sequence is 15 residues long. Trimming left V 2 bases short and J 8 bases short, with 18 bases between. CDR3 DNA: TGTGCCAGCAGTGAAACGGCCTCCCTTATCCTGGGCTACACCTTC. Its translation: CASSETASLILGYTF.

This chain joins TRBV7-9 and TRBJ1-2, with D hard to call. Germline CDR1 SEHNR, CDR2 FQNEAQ (reference sequence). The CDR3 totals 13 residues. Trimming took 2 bases from V and 6 from J, leaving 10 bases between them. CDR3 loop: CASSLLGLDGYTF. The CDR3 nucleotides read TGTGCCAGCAGCTTACTAGGGCTGGATGGCTACACCTTC.

V usage is TRBV7-2 and J usage is TRBJ2-5, with D perhaps TRBD2 (7 bases). The CDR3 runs 15 residues. V was clipped by 1 base and J by 5 bases, with 14 bases between them. Germline-derived CDR1 and CDR2 are SGHTA and FQGNSA. CDR3 sequence reads: CASSLGTGGRETQYF. The CDR3 DNA reads TGTGCCAGCAGCTTAGGAACGGGGGGCCGGGAGACCCAGTACTTC.

The chain uses TRBV19 and TRBJ1-4, with 9 bases that match TRBD1. Trimming cost V 4 bases and J 10 bases; bases outside gene matches: 10. Germline V gene sequence: CDR1 LNHDA, CDR2 SQIVND (reference sequence). This CDR3 contains 15 residues. Written as DNA, the CDR3 is TGTGCCAGTAGTACCGGACAGGGGATCTTTGGAAAACTGTTTTTT. Residues: CASSTGQGIFGKLFF. Full variable domain (remainder filled in from reference TRBV19 and TRBJ1-4): DGGITQSPKYLFRKEGQNVTLSCEQNLNHDAMYWYRQDPGQGLRLIYYSQIVNDFQKGDIAEGYSVSREKKESFPLTVTSAQKNPTAFYLCASSTGQGIFGKLFFGSGTQLSVL.

V gene TRBV7-8 combines with J gene TRBJ2-7, with D unresolved. The CDR3 has 15 residues. Trimming removed 1 base at V and 0 bases at J, with 10 bases between. The germline V gene encodes CDR1 SGHVS and CDR2 FQNEAQ. CDR3 sequence (DNA): TGTGCCAGCAGCTTAGAGATCCTCAGCTCCTACGAGCAGTACTTC. The encoded protein is CASSLEILSSYEQYF.

V gene TRBV12-2 combines with J gene TRBJ1-1; TRBD1 was called by the table and not checked on the DNA. TRBV12-2 is recorded as a pseudogene. The CDR3 has 15 residues. The CDR3 sequence is CASRFRDRRGTEAFF. CDR3 nucleotides: TGTGCAAGTCGCTTTCGGGACAGGCGAGGAACTGAAGCTTTCTTT.

The CDR3, as DNA: TGTGCCAGTAGTATAGGGACGGAGACCCAGTACTTC. Protein: CASSIGTETQYF. The chain links TRBV19 to TRBJ2-5; D remains unclear. CDR3 size: 12 residues. Deletions cut 1 base from V and 5 bases from J, with 5 bases between. Looked up from germline, CDR1 is LNHDA and CDR2 is SQIVND (reference sequence).

The rearrangement uses TRBV5-1 and TRBJ1-1; no definite D call. The germline V gene has CDR1 SGHRS and CDR2 YFSETQ. Trimming left V 1 base short and J 4 bases short, with 14 bases between. CDR3 length: 15 amino acids. Here the CDR3 reads CASSLQAQPGTEAFF. The CDR3 region has the DNA TGCGCCAGCAGCTTGCAGGCCCAGCCTGGCACTGAAGCTTTCTTT.

V is TRBV7-3 and J is TRBJ1-1, with TRBD1 matching 8 bases. The CDR3 spans 14 residues. Germline values: CDR1 SGHTA, CDR2 FQGTGA. V trimming: 7 bases; J trimming: 4 bases; junction bases outside the gene matches: 8. The CDR3, as DNA: TGTGCCAGCACCGTAGACAGGGGAAGCACTGAAGCTTTCTTT. It translates to CASTVDRGSTEAFF.

The chain uses TRBV6-5 and TRBJ1-6; D is undetermined. Germline CDR1 reads MNHEY; CDR2 reads SVGAGI. This CDR3 spans 16 amino acids. The V gene lost 1 base and the J gene lost 6 bases, with 13 bases spanning the gap. The CDR3 DNA sequence: TGTGCCAGCAGTTACTTCACATCCCCGGTTAATTCACCCCTCCACTTT. It encodes CASSYFTSPVNSPLHF.

The chain carries TRBV2 and TRBJ2-5; D is possibly TRBD2 (7 bases). From germline, CDR1 is SNHLY and CDR2 FYNNEI. Trimming removed 3 bases from V and 4 bases from J, with 18 bases in between. This CDR3 has 16 amino acids. CDR3 coding DNA: TGTGCCAGCAGTGATGGCGGGGGCGGTATTGTAGAGACCCAGTACTTC. It is translated as CASSDGGGGIVETQYF.

The V and J genes are TRBV11-2 and TRBJ1-2; TRBD1 matches 7 bases. Germline CDR1 and CDR2: SGHAT and FQNNGV. The trim removed 5 bases at V and 7 bases at J, leaving 4 bases unmatched. The CDR3 runs to 12 residues. The DNA of the CDR3 is TGTGCCAGCAGCCAGGACAGGAGTGGCTACACCTTC. Translated, it gives CASSQDRSGYTF.

This clone was found once. The genes are TRBV6-5 and TRBJ1-6, with D perhaps TRBD1 (5 bases). Germline V gene sequence: CDR1 MNHEY, CDR2 SVGAGI. Trimming cost V 2 bases and J 6 bases, with 11 bases left between them. The CDR3 loop spans 15 amino acids. CDR3 DNA sequence: TGTGCCAGCAGTTACCAGGGAACCCTTAATTCACCCCTCCACTTT. It codes for CASSYQGTLNSPLHF.

This rearrangement joins TRBV5-1 to TRBJ1-1; D call uncertain. The CDR3 extends over 12 amino acids. Germline lookup yields CDR1 SGHRS and CDR2 YFSETQ. V was pared by 0 bases and J by 10 bases, with 10 bases between. CDR3 amino acids: CASSLDMDGAFF. CDR3 nucleotides: TGCGCCAGCAGCTTGGATATGGACGGAGCTTTCTTT.

The chain combines TRBV6-5 with TRBJ2-6; D remains ambiguous. The germline V gene encodes CDR1 MNHEY and CDR2 SVGAGI. V lost 6 bases and J 0 bases, leaving 9 bases between the germline ends. The CDR3 runs 15 residues. The CDR3 DNA follows: TGTGCCAGCAGATATACCATCTCTGGGGCCAACGTCCTGACTTTC. Its translation: CASRYTISGANVLTF.

The CDR3 sequence is CASSLNLQTSGANVLTF. CDR3 in DNA: TGCGCCAGCAGCCTTAACCTTCAAACCTCTGGGGCCAACGTCCTGACTTTC. The J gene is TRBJ2-6, the V gene TRBV5-1; no reliable D call. CDR1 and CDR2 from the germline V gene are SGHRS and YFSETQ. Trimming left V 4 bases short and J 0 bases short, with 14 bases between. CDR3 size: 17 residues.

This chain joins TRBV5-5 and TRBJ1-1; 12 bases agree with TRBD1. Trimming cost V 4 bases and J 3 bases; bases outside gene matches: 4. The CDR3 spans 15 residues. CDR1 is SGHKS and CDR2 is YYEKEE in the germline V gene (reference sequence). The CDR3, as DNA: TGTGCCAGCAGCGAGGGACAGGGGGCGTACACTGAAGCTTTCTTT. This encodes CASSEGQGAYTEAFF.